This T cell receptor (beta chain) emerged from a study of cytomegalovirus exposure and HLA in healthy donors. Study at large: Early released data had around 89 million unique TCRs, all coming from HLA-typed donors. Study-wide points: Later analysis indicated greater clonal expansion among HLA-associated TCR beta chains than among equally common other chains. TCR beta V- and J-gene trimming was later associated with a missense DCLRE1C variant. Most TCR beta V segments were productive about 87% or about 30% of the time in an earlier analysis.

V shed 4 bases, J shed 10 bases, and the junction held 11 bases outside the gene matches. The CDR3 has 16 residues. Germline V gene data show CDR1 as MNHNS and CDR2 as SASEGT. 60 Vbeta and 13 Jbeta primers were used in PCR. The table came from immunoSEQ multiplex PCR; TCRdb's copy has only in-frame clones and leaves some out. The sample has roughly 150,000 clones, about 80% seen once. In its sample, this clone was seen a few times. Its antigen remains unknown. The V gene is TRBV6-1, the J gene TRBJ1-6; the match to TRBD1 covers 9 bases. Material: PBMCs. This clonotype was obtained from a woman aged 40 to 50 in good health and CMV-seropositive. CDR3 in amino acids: CASSVFEGTGKSPLHF. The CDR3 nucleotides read TGTGCCAGCAGTGTTTTTGAGGGGACAGGGAAATCACCCCTCCACTTT.